The rows below give T cell receptor beta chains drawn from one sample of a study of early T cells in non-severe SARS-CoV-2 infection. TCRdb reprocessed the 5' RACE reads with MiXCR, giving one entry per CDR3 protein. The repertoire holds tens of thousands of distinct CDR3 sequences, with roughly 5.9% as singletons. Sequencing used whole blood. These receptors originate from an adult who was a healthcare worker with PCR-confirmed SARS-CoV-2 infection or an uninfected control (not recorded which). Each CDR3 is given with its conserved first and last residue. Each record gives: J gene, V gene, clone size, D gene, CDR3 protein, CDR3 DNA. D genes are given only for firm matches. Clone sizes are given selectively: once, few, many, or a class where the clone is expanded.

TRBJ2-7,TRBV29-1,many,.,CSAYARGVYEQYF,TGCAGCGCTTATGCTAGAGGGGTCTACGAGCAGTACTTC
TRBJ1-5,TRBV7-2,.,.,CASSLNILSNQPQHF,TGTGCCAGCAGCTTAAACATTTTAAGCAATCAGCCCCAGCATTTT
TRBJ1-1,TRBV27,many,.,CASRTGSSRSTEAFF,TGTGCCAGCAGGACCGGGTCATCAAGGAGCACTGAAGCTTTCTTT
TRBJ2-1,TRBV6-4,many,TRBD2,CASSDSAGGPNEQFF,TGTGCCAGCAGTGACTCAGCGGGGGGGCCCAATGAGCAGTTCTTC
TRBJ1-5,TRBV6-5,many,.,CASSPQGNSNQPQHF,TGTGCCAGCAGTCCTCAGGGGAATAGCAATCAGCCCCAGCATTTT
TRBJ2-6,TRBV5-1,many,TRBD1,CASSYRDRETGANVLTF,TGCGCCAGCAGCTACCGGGACAGGGAAACTGGGGCCAACGTCCTGACTTTC
TRBJ2-3,TRBV6-4,.,.,CASSQGTLLRDTQYF,TGTGCCAGCAGTCAAGGGACCCTACTGAGGGATACGCAGTATTTT
TRBJ1-1,TRBV6-1,many,.,CASSGPRHWKVTEAFF,TGTGCCAGCAGTGGCCCCCGTCATTGGAAGGTCACTGAAGCTTTCTTT
TRBJ2-1,TRBV6-5,.,.,CASSYSAGHPNEQFF,TGTGCCAGCAGTTACTCGGCAGGTCATCCAAATGAGCAGTTCTTC
TRBJ2-7,TRBV18,.,TRBD1,CASSPRTGNSYEQYF,TGTGCCAGCTCACCACGGACAGGGAACTCCTACGAGCAGTACTTC
TRBJ2-1,TRBV7-9,many,TRBD2,CASTPEWEGRQFF,TGTGCCAGCACCCCCGAATGGGAGGGACGGCAGTTCTTC
TRBJ2-7,TRBV4-3,many,.,CASSQGSGDYEQYF,TGCGCCAGCAGCCAGGGTAGCGGAGACTACGAGCAGTACTTC
TRBJ2-3,TRBV7-2,.,.,CASSLEARPVRGDAVF,TGTGCCAGCAGCTTAGAGGCTAGGCCCGTGAGGGGGGACGCAGTATTT